These 26 T cell receptor beta chains share one sample of origin, sequenced in a study of T cell repertoires in cytomegalovirus infection. TCRdb re-analysed the reads in MiXCR, keeping a single row per CDR3 protein. The sample shows roughly 800,000 distinct CDR3 sequences, 25% to 30% of them seen only once. Which antigens these TCRs recognize remains unknown. This sample comprised cultured CD8+ T cells from PBMCs, obtained from culture after CMV antigen stimulation. The receptors here all came from a human donor in good health (CMV status not recorded). Some clones in this sample may be carry-over from other donors' samples.

This clonotype was observed a handful of times. The chain employs TRBV11-1 and TRBJ2-5; D gene uncertain. Trimming removed 2 bases from V and 2 bases from J, with 9 bases in between. Looked up from germline, CDR1 is SGHAT and CDR2 is FQDESV (reference sequence). The CDR3 runs 14 residues. CDR3 protein: CASSLRTYQETQYF. The CDR3 DNA sequence: TGTGCCAGCAGCTTACGGACGTATCAAGAGACCCAGTACTTC.

Only a few counts were recorded for this clonotype. The chain has TRBV7-6 and TRBJ1-4; D remains unclear. V was clipped by 1 base and J by 8 bases, with 5 bases between them. The CDR3 has 12 amino acids. Germline V gene sequence: CDR1 SGHVS, CDR2 FNYEAQ. The CDR3 loop reads CASSLGQEKLFF. CDR3 coding DNA: TGTGCCAGCAGCTTAGGTCAGGAAAAACTGTTTTTT.

Remarks on this clonotype: The junction shows a germline mismatch at one end, possibly a read error. The chain employs TRBV7-6 and TRBJ1-4; D remains ambiguous. Germline CDR1 is SGHVS and CDR2 is FNYEAQ. The CDR3 has 15 amino acids. The CDR3 coding sequence is TGTGCTAGCAGCTTCGGCCCGGGGAGGGATGAAAAACTGTTTTTT. This gives the protein CASSFGPGRDEKLFF.

V usage is TRBV7-9 and J usage is TRBJ2-4; D is undetermined. The CDR3 spans 15 residues. The germline V gene has CDR1 SEHNR and CDR2 FQNEAQ (reference sequence). Trimming took 2 bases from V and 2 from J, leaving 10 bases between them. The CDR3 sequence: CASSLQIYSKNIQYF. CDR3 sequence (DNA): TGTGCCAGCAGCTTACAGATATACTCCAAAAACATTCAGTACTTC.

This clonotype has ten or more counts. The chain couples TRBV7-9 to TRBJ1-5; weak D call: TRBD1 (6 bases). Deletions cut 6 bases from V and 2 bases from J, with 8 bases between. This CDR3 comprises 13 residues. In germline, CDR1 is SEHNR, CDR2 FQNEAQ (reference sequence). The CDR3 spells CASSPGGNQPQHF. CDR3 bases: TGTGCCAGCAGTCCAGGGGGCAATCAGCCCCAGCATTTT.

This clonotype was seen more than once but under ten times. The rearrangement uses TRBV4-1 and TRBJ1-2, with 7 nucleotides matching TRBD1. Germline values: CDR1 MGHRA, CDR2 YSYEKL. This CDR3 has 15 residues. The ends lost 2 bases at V and 2 bases at J; junction bases unmatched: 5. The CDR3 DNA is TGCGCCAGCAGCCAATCGACAGGGCTGAACTATGGCTACACCTTC. Translated: CASSQSTGLNYGYTF.

This clonotype was seen more than once but under ten times. The chain uses TRBV7-9 and TRBJ1-1; D might be TRBD1 (5 bases). The V end lost 3 bases, the J end lost 5 bases, and 13 bases lay between the germline ends. The germline gives CDR1 SEHNR, CDR2 FQNEAQ (reference sequence). CDR3 size: 14 residues. In nucleotides, the CDR3 is TGTGCCAGCAGCTTCCAGCCGGGGGAAACTGAAGCTTTCTTT. Protein sequence: CASSFQPGETEAFF.

This clonotype has just a few counts. This chain uses TRBV6-5 with TRBJ1-6; TRBD1 is a possible D gene (5 bases). The CDR3 has 15 residues. Trimming took 1 base from V and 7 from J, leaving 11 bases between them. CDR1 and CDR2 (germline): MNHEY, SVGAGI. DNA of the CDR3: TGTGCCAGCAGTTACTTTGGGGGTAGAAATTCACCCCTCCACTTT. It codes for CASSYFGGRNSPLHF.

The chain recombines TRBV5-1 with TRBJ1-5, with 7 bases matching TRBD1. The CDR3 sequence is 15 residues long. J was trimmed by 1 base and V by 7 bases; bases with no gene match: 8. Germline V CDR1 and CDR2: SGHRS, YFSETQ. CDR3 in DNA: TGCGCCAGCTCTACTATGGGACAGAGCAATCAGCCCCAGCATTTT. Its translation: CASSTMGQSNQPQHF.

This clonotype has just a few counts. J is TRBJ2-3 and V is TRBV27; D may be TRBD1 (6 bases). This CDR3 is 13 amino acids long. Between the trimmed V and J ends, which lost 7 bases and 4 bases, there was a span of 12 bases. Per the germline V gene, CDR1 is MNHEY and CDR2 is SMNVEV (reference sequence). The CDR3 loop reads CASKQGLADTQYF. CDR3 bases: TGTGCCAGCAAACAGGGTCTCGCAGATACGCAGTATTTT.

In this sample, this clonotype turned up many times. The J gene is TRBJ1-2, the V gene TRBV6-1; weak D call: TRBD1 (6 bases). Germline CDR1 MNHNS, CDR2 SASEGT. This CDR3 is 15 amino acids long. V dropped 0 bases and J dropped 7 bases, with 15 bases sitting between them. The CDR3 is CASSEAYRASGGYTF. CDR3 bases: TGTGCCAGCAGTGAAGCTTACAGGGCTTCGGGTGGCTACACCTTC.

At least ten counts were recorded for this clonotype. The rearrangement uses TRBV4-1 and TRBJ2-2; unclear D gene. V was clipped by 1 base and J by 0 bases, with 3 bases between them. Germline V gene sequence: CDR1 MGHRA, CDR2 YSYEKL. The CDR3 contains 14 residues. CDR3 amino acids: CASSQGTNTGELFF. The DNA of the CDR3 is TGCGCCAGCAGCCAAGGGACGAACACCGGGGAGCTGTTTTTT.

This clonotype appeared a few times. The V gene is TRBV6-5, the J gene TRBJ2-3; 11 positions agree with TRBD2. The length of the CDR3 is 18 residues. V shed 2 bases and J 0 bases; nucleotides not matched to a gene: 7. Germline lookup yields CDR1 MNHEY and CDR2 SVGAGI. The CDR3 DNA reads as TGTGCCAGCAGTTACGGGTCTAGCGGGGGGACTAGCACAGATACGCAGTATTTT. Its translation: CASSYGSSGGTSTDTQYF.

This sequence joins TRBV28 and TRBJ1-6, with D possibly being TRBD1 (5 bases). The CDR3 sequence is 17 residues long. V dropped 3 bases and J dropped 0 bases, with 12 bases sitting between them. Germline CDR1 reads MDHEN; CDR2 reads SYDVKM. Here the CDR3 DNA reads TGTGCCAGCAGTTTCGGGGCCATGAGCTCCTATAATTCACCCCTCCACTTT. Translating gives CASSFGAMSSYNSPLHF.

There are a few counts of this clonotype. This chain connects TRBV7-9 to TRBJ1-4; no clear D gene. The CDR3 consists of 14 residues. CDR1 and CDR2 from the germline V gene are SEHNR and FQNEAQ (reference sequence). The V and J ends lost 5 bases and 7 bases respectively, with 14 bases between them. In nucleotides, the CDR3 is TGTGCCAGCAGCCCCCGGGGAGGGTCTGAAAAACTGTTTTTT. This translates into CASSPRGGSEKLFF. The entire variable domain, with the rest obtained from reference TRBV7-9 and TRBJ1-4, is as follows: DTGVSQNPRHKITKRGQNVTFRCDPISEHNRLYWYRQTLGQGPEFLTYFQNEAQLEKSRLLSDRFSAERPKGSFSTLEIQRTEQGDSAMYLCASSPRGGSEKLFFGSGTQLSVL.

This clonotype was observed a handful of times. V gene TRBV27 combines with J gene TRBJ2-7; D could derive from TRBD1 or TRBD2 (5 bases each). The V and J ends lost 0 bases and 2 bases respectively, with 14 bases between them. This CDR3 has 16 residues. CDR1 is MNHEY, CDR2 SMNVEV, per germline (reference sequence). The CDR3 DNA reads as TGTGCCAGCAGTTTATCGTACGGGACGGCACCCTACGAGCAGTACGTC. Translation gives CASSLSYGTAPYEQYV.

J is TRBJ1-4 and V is TRBV7-9; a weak D match, TRBD1 (5 bases). Germline CDR1 and CDR2: SEHNR and FQNEAQ (reference sequence). Trimming cost V 4 bases and J 5 bases, with 20 bases left between them. This CDR3 is 17 amino acids long. The CDR3 reads CASSSTRSGRPNEKLFF. The CDR3 DNA reads TGTGCCAGCAGCTCTACACGATCAGGGAGACCCAATGAAAAACTGTTTTTT.

In regard to this clonotype: The junction and the germline gene differ at one end; a read error may be behind it. The rearrangement joins TRBV7-9 to TRBJ2-1; unclear D gene. The CDR3 runs 13 residues. Per germline, CDR1 SEHNR and CDR2 FQNEAQ (reference sequence). CDR3 protein: CVSSFGLDSEQFF. CDR3 DNA sequence: TGTGTCAGCAGCTTCGGCCTAGATAGTGAGCAGTTCTTC.

This clonotype appeared a few times. The chain couples TRBV6-1 to TRBJ2-1; 8 nucleotides line up with TRBD2. The V and J ends lost 5 bases and 8 bases, in that order; junction bases with no gene match: 14. Germline CDR1 is MNHNS and CDR2 is SASEGT. The CDR3 totals 16 residues. The CDR3 region is CASSILSRGVGDEQFF. The CDR3 coding sequence is TGTGCCAGCAGTATCCTCTCGCGGGGGGTCGGAGATGAGCAGTTCTTC.

This chain connects TRBV5-1 to TRBJ2-1; 7 nucleotides line up with TRBD1. The trim removed 4 bases at V and 3 bases at J, leaving 10 bases unmatched. There are 16 residues in the CDR3. Germline V CDR1 and CDR2: SGHRS, YFSETQ. The CDR3 is CASSPTGLYNYNEQFF. The CDR3 DNA sequence: TGCGCCAGCAGCCCGACAGGGCTGTACAACTACAATGAGCAGTTCTTC.

V gene TRBV20-1 combines with J gene TRBJ1-2; 8 bases match TRBD1. Germline-derived CDR1 and CDR2 are DFQATT and SNEGSKA (reference sequence). J was trimmed by 3 bases and V by 0 bases; bases with no gene match: 6. This CDR3 is built from 15 residues. In DNA form, the CDR3 reads TGCAGTGCTAGAGATGAAGACAGGGGTCACTATGGCTACACCTTC. Its protein product is CSARDEDRGHYGYTF.

V usage is TRBV2 and J usage is TRBJ2-1; unclear D gene. CDR1 is SNHLY, CDR2 FYNNEI, per germline. The length of the CDR3 is 10 residues. Deletions cut 3 bases from V and 9 bases from J, with 3 bases between. CDR3 nucleotide sequence: TGTGCCAGCAGTGAGCTTGAGCAGTTCTTC. Translating gives CASSELEQFF.

This clonotype was detected a few times. V gene TRBV5-1 combines with J gene TRBJ2-2; D tentatively reads TRBD1 or TRBD2 (5 bases each). Trimming left V 3 bases short and J 3 bases short, with 18 bases between. Germline assignment: CDR1 SGHRS and CDR2 YFSETQ. The CDR3 consists of 17 residues. CDR3 nucleotides: TGCGCCAGCAGCTGGACCTACGAGGGGCTGGACACCGGGGAGCTGTTTTTT. Translation gives CASSWTYEGLDTGELFF.

This clonotype was recorded at least ten times. The CDR3 is CASSLREQGVLEAKNIQYF. CDR3 sequence (DNA): TGTGCCAGCAGCTTAAGAGAACAGGGAGTGTTAGAAGCCAAAAACATTCAGTACTTC. The chain combines TRBV7-2 with TRBJ2-4, with D tentatively TRBD1 (6 bases). Germline V gene data show CDR1 as SGHTA and CDR2 as FQGNSA. The CDR3 runs 19 residues. The V end lost 2 bases, the J end lost 0 bases, and 20 bases lay between the germline ends. The complete variable domain, with remaining parts taken from reference TRBV7-2 and TRBJ2-4, reads GAGVSQSPSNKVTEKGKDVELRCDPISGHTALYWYRQSLGQGLEFLIYFQGNSAPDKSGLPSDRFSAERTGGSVSTLTIQRTQQEDSAVYLCASSLREQGVLEAKNIQYFGAGTRLSVL.

The chain carries TRBV7-9 and TRBJ1-2; 8 nucleotides align to TRBD1. V trimming: 2 bases; J trimming: 7 bases; junction bases outside the gene matches: 6. The CDR3 length is 14 residues. Germline V lookup: CDR1 SEHNR, CDR2 FQNEAQ (reference sequence). CDR3 protein: CASSLTDRGGGYTF. The CDR3 bases are TGTGCCAGCAGCTTAACCGACAGGGGAGGTGGCTACACCTTC.

The rearrangement links TRBV12-3 or TRBV12-4 to TRBJ2-5; D is undetermined. Trimming removed 2 bases at V and 5 bases at J, with 15 bases between. This CDR3 contains 15 residues. CDR3 nucleotides: TGTGCCAGCAGTTTACTTTTCCAACCCCAGGAGACCCAGTACTTC. Translated: CASSLLFQPQETQYF.